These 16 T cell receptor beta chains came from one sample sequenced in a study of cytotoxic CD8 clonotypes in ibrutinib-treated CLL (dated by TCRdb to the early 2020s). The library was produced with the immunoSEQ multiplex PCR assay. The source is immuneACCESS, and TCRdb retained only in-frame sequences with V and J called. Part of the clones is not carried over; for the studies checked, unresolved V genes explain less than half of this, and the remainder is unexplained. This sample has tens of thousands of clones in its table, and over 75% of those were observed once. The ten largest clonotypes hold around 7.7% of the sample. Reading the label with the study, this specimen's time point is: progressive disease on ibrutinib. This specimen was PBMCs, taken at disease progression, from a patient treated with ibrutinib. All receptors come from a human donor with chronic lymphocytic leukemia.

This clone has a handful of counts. As DNA, the CDR3 is TGTGCCAGCAGTTACGGTCATGGACAGGGCAATCAGCCCCAGCATTTT. This codes for CASSYGHGQGNQPQHF. The V gene is TRBV6-5, the J gene TRBJ1-5; 7 bases line up with TRBD1. The CDR3 is 16 residues long. Germline V gives CDR1 MNHEY, CDR2 SVGAGI. The V and J ends lost 2 bases and 2 bases, in that order; junction bases with no gene match: 6.

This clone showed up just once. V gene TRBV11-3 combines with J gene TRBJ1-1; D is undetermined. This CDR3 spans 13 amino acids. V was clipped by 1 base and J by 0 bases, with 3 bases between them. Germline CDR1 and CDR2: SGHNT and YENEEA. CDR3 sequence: CASSLGLNTEAFF. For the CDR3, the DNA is TGTGCCAGCAGCTTAGGGTTGAACACTGAAGCTTTCTTT. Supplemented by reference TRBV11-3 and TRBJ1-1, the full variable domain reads EAGVVQSPRYKIIEKKQPVAFWCNPISGHNTLYWYLQNLGQGPELLIRYENEEAVDDSQLPKDRFSAERLKGVDSTLKIQPAELGDSAVYLCASSLGLNTEAFFGQGTRLTVV.

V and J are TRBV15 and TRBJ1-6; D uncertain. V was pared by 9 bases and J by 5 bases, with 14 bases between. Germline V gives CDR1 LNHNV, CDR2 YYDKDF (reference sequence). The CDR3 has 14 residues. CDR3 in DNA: TGTGCCACTAGGGCGGGCAGGAATAATTCACCCCTCCACTTT. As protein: CATRAGRNNSPLHF.

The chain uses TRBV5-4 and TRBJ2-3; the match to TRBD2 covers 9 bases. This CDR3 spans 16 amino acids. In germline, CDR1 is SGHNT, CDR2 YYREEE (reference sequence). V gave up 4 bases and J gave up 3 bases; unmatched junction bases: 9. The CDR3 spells CASSPPLAGSTDTQYF. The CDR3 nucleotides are TGTGCCAGCAGCCCTCCTCTAGCGGGAAGTACAGATACGCAGTATTTT. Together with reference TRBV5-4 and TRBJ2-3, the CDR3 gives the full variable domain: ETGVTQSPTHLIKTRGQQVTLRCSSQSGHNTVSWYQQALGQGPQFIFQYYREEENGRGNFPPRFSGLQFPNYSSELNVNALELDDSALYLCASSPPLAGSTDTQYFGPGTRLTVL.

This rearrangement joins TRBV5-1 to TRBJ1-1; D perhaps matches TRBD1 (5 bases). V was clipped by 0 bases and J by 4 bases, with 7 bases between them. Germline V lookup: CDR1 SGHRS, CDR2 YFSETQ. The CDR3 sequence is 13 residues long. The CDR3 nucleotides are TGCGCCAGCAGCTTGGTAAGGGGCACTGAAGCTTTCTTT. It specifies CASSLVRGTEAFF.

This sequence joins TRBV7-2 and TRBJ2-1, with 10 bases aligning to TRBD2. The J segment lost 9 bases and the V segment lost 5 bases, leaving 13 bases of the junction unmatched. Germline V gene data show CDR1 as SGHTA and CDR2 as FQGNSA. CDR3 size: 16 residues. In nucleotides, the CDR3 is TGTGCCAGCAGCGCCCGGGGGAGGGTAGCGGGAGGTGAGCAGTTCTTC. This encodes CASSARGRVAGGEQFF.

CDR3 sequence (DNA): TGTGCCAGCTCACCATCCGGGCGGGATAGCACAGATACGCAGTATTTT. Translated: CASSPSGRDSTDTQYF. The V call is TRBV18, the J call TRBJ2-3, with D perhaps matching TRBD2 (6 bases). This CDR3 is 16 amino acids long. V lost 2 bases and J 0 bases, leaving 12 bases between the germline ends. Germline values: CDR1 KGHSH, CDR2 LQKENI.

This CDR3 is CASSYSGVNSPLHF. The CDR3 nucleotides are TGTGCCAGCAGTTACTCGGGGGTTAATTCACCCCTCCACTTT. The rearrangement uses TRBV6-5 and TRBJ1-6; D may be TRBD1 (5 bases). The CDR3 contains 14 residues. V gave up 0 bases and J gave up 6 bases, with 6 bases separating them. Germline CDR1 MNHEY, CDR2 SVGAGI.

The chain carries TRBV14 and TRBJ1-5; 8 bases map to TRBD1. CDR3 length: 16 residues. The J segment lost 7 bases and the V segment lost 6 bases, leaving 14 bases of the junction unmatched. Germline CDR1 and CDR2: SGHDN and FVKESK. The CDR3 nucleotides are TGTGCCAGCAGTCTTCATCAGGGGGCGTCTATCCAGCCCCAGCATTTT. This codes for CASSLHQGASIQPQHF.

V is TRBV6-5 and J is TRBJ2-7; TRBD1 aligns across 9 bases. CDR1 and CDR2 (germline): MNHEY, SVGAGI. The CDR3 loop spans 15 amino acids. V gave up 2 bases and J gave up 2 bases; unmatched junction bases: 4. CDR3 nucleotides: TGTGCCAGCAGTTACCAGGACAGGGGAGCCTACGAGCAGTACTTC. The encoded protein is CASSYQDRGAYEQYF.

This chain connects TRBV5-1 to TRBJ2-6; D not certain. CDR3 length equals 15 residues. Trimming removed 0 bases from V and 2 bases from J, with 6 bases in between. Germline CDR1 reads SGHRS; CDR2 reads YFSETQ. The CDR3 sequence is CASSLVGAGANVLTF. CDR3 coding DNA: TGCGCCAGCAGCTTGGTTGGGGCTGGGGCCAACGTCCTGACTTTC.

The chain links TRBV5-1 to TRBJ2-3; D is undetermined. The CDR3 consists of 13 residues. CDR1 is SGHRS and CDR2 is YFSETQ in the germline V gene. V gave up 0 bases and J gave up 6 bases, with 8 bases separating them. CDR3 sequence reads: CASSLAPWDTQYF. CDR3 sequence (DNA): TGCGCCAGCAGCTTGGCCCCCTGGGATACGCAGTATTTT.

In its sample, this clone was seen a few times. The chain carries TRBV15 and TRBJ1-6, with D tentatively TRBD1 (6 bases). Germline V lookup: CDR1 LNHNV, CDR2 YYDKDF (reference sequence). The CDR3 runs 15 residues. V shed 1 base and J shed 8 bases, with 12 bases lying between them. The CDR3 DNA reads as TGTGCCACCAGCAGAGGACGTACAGGGCATTCACCCCTCCACTTT. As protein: CATSRGRTGHSPLHF. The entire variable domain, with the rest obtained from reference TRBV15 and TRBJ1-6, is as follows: DAMVIQNPRYQVTQFGKPVTLSCSQTLNHNVMYWYQQKSSQAPKLLFHYYDKDFNNEADTPDNFQSRRPNTSFCFLDIRSPGLGDTAMYLCATSRGRTGHSPLHFGNGTRLTVT.

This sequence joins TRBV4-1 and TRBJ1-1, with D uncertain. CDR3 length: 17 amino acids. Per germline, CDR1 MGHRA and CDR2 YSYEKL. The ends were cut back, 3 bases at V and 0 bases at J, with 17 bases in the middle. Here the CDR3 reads CASSHSRPTRMNTEAFF. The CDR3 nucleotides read TGCGCCAGCAGCCACTCTCGGCCTACTAGAATGAACACTGAAGCTTTCTTT.

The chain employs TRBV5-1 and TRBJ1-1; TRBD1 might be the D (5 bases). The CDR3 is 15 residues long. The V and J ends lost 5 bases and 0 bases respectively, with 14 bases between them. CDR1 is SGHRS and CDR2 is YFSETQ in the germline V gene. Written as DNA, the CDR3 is TGCGCCAGCAGAATTACGACAGACCTGAACACTGAAGCTTTCTTT. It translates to CASRITTDLNTEAFF.

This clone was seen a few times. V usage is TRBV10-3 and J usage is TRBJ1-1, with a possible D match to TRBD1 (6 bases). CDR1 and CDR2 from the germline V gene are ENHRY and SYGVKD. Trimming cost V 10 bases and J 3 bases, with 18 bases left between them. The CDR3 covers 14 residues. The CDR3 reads CATNPQGGDTEAFF. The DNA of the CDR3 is TGTGCCACAAATCCACAGGGAGGGGACACTGAAGCTTTCTTT.